These T cell receptor beta chains were read from a single sample in a study of radiation and T cells in renal cell carcinoma. Sequencing was performed with immunoSEQ multiplex PCR; in TCRdb, only in-frame clones are kept and a portion is missing. The sample includes around 130,000 clones, 88% of them seen just once. Specimen: blood, collected from a patient whose treatment included radiotherapy and nephrectomy. These TCRs come from a woman aged 70-85 years with renal cell carcinoma. CDR3s include the opening cysteine and the closing phenylalanine or tryptophan. A D gene is named only where the DNA matches it firmly. Some rows have no size entry. The others give once, few or many, or a class for an expanded clone.

v_call: TRBV6-5; d_call: -; clone_size: -; j_call: TRBJ2-3; cdr3_nt: TGTGCCAGCAGTTACCGACCGGGCGGGACAGATACGCAGTATTTT; cdr3_aa: CASSYRPGGTDTQYF
v_call: TRBV5-6; d_call: -; clone_size: -; j_call: TRBJ2-7; cdr3_nt: TGTGCCAGCAGCTTGGGACAGTACGAGCAGTACTTC; cdr3_aa: CASSLGQYEQYF
v_call: TRBV28; d_call: TRBD2; clone_size: -; j_call: TRBJ2-2; cdr3_nt: TGTGCCAGCTTGACGACTAGCGGGGGTATCGGGGAGCTGTTTTTT; cdr3_aa: CASLTTSGGIGELFF
v_call: TRBV6-1; d_call: TRBD1; clone_size: -; j_call: TRBJ1-1; cdr3_nt: TGTGCCAGCAGTCCTAACCACAGGGGGGTGATAGCTTTCTTT; cdr3_aa: CASSPNHRGVIAFF
v_call: TRBV5-8; d_call: TRBD1; clone_size: -; j_call: TRBJ1-2; cdr3_nt: TGTGCCAGCAGCTTGGTGGACAGGAACTATGGCTACACCTTC; cdr3_aa: CASSLVDRNYGYTF
v_call: TRBV21-1; d_call: -; clone_size: -; j_call: TRBJ1-2; cdr3_nt: TGTGCCAGCGGCCGGGACAGCGATGGCTACACCTTC; cdr3_aa: CASGRDSDGYTF
v_call: TRBV5-4; d_call: -; clone_size: -; j_call: TRBJ1-1; cdr3_nt: TGTGCCAGCAGCTTCCCCCATTTGAACACTGAAGCTTTCTTT; cdr3_aa: CASSFPHLNTEAFF
v_call: TRBV5-4; d_call: -; clone_size: -; j_call: TRBJ1-4; cdr3_nt: TGTGCCAGCAGCTTGCAGGGTGGGGCTAATGAAAAACTGTTTTTT; cdr3_aa: CASSLQGGANEKLFF
v_call: TRBV19; d_call: -; clone_size: -; j_call: TRBJ2-7; cdr3_nt: TGTGCCAGTGGAACAGGGCACTCCTACGAGCAGTACTTC; cdr3_aa: CASGTGHSYEQYF
v_call: TRBV7-2; d_call: -; clone_size: -; j_call: TRBJ2-7; cdr3_nt: TGTGCCAGCAGCCGCCGGGACAACTACGAGCAGTACTTC; cdr3_aa: CASSRRDNYEQYF
v_call: TRBV28; d_call: -; clone_size: -; j_call: TRBJ1-2; cdr3_nt: TGTGCCAGCAGCAGCGGAAGCTATGGCTACACCTTC; cdr3_aa: CASSSGSYGYTF
v_call: TRBV5-4; d_call: -; clone_size: -; j_call: TRBJ1-6; cdr3_nt: TGTGCCAGCAGCCCACAGGGCACAAACAATTCACCCCTCCACTTT; cdr3_aa: CASSPQGTNNSPLHF
v_call: TRBV30; d_call: -; clone_size: -; j_call: TRBJ1-5; cdr3_nt: TGTGCCTGCTCCCGGGACCGAGATCAGCCCCAGCATTTT; cdr3_aa: CACSRDRDQPQHF
v_call: TRBV15; d_call: -; clone_size: -; j_call: TRBJ2-7; cdr3_nt: TGTGCCACCAGCAGAGATACGGCAGGGAGCTACGAGCAGTACTTC; cdr3_aa: CATSRDTAGSYEQYF
v_call: TRBV4-3; d_call: TRBD2; clone_size: -; j_call: TRBJ2-1; cdr3_nt: TGCGCCAGCAGCCAAGAGGCTAGGACTAGCGCATACAATGAGCAGTTCTTC; cdr3_aa: CASSQEARTSAYNEQFF
v_call: TRBV4-2; d_call: -; clone_size: -; j_call: TRBJ2-2; cdr3_nt: TGTGCCAGCAGCCCCCGAACAGGGAAGAACACCGGGGAGCTGTTTTTT; cdr3_aa: CASSPRTGKNTGELFF
v_call: TRBV28; d_call: -; clone_size: -; j_call: TRBJ1-1; cdr3_nt: TGTGCCAGCAGTCCGTTGCGGGCGAGCACTGAAGCTTTCTTT; cdr3_aa: CASSPLRASTEAFF
v_call: TRBV6-6; d_call: -; clone_size: -; j_call: TRBJ1-3; cdr3_nt: TGTGCCAGCAGTTACCCCCAACAGGGATCTGGAAACACCATATATTTT; cdr3_aa: CASSYPQQGSGNTIYF
v_call: TRBV10-3; d_call: -; clone_size: -; j_call: TRBJ2-3; cdr3_nt: TGTGCCATCAGTGAGAGGGCCCCGGGCGGCACAGATACGCAGTATTTT; cdr3_aa: CAISERAPGGTDTQYF
v_call: TRBV27; d_call: -; clone_size: -; j_call: TRBJ2-2; cdr3_nt: TGTGCCAGCAGTCTCGACTGGGGCACCGGGGAGCTGTTTTTT; cdr3_aa: CASSLDWGTGELFF
v_call: TRBV5-1; d_call: TRBD1; clone_size: -; j_call: TRBJ2-5; cdr3_nt: TGCGCCAGCAGCCAGATACAGGGGAAGGAGACCCAGTACTTC; cdr3_aa: CASSQIQGKETQYF
v_call: TRBV7-2; d_call: -; clone_size: -; j_call: TRBJ2-3; cdr3_nt: TGTGCCAGCAGCTTAGCACGGGGCCCTGGAGCTACGCAGTATTTT; cdr3_aa: CASSLARGPGATQYF
v_call: TRBV6-1; d_call: -; clone_size: -; j_call: TRBJ2-7; cdr3_nt: TGTGCCAGCAGCGAAGGGAGTGGGACCTACGAGCAGTACTTC; cdr3_aa: CASSEGSGTYEQYF
v_call: TRBV27; d_call: -; clone_size: -; j_call: TRBJ2-7; cdr3_nt: TGTGCCAGCAGTTTATCGCAGCAGGGTCGCGAGCAGTACTTC; cdr3_aa: CASSLSQQGREQYF
v_call: TRBV7-2; d_call: -; clone_size: -; j_call: TRBJ2-7; cdr3_nt: TGTGCCAGCAGCCAGGGGACCTACGAGCAGTACTTC; cdr3_aa: CASSQGTYEQYF
v_call: TRBV5-4; d_call: -; clone_size: once; j_call: TRBJ2-5; cdr3_nt: TGTGCCAGCAGCTTGGGGGGGGTCCGCATAGAGACCCAGTACTTC; cdr3_aa: CASSLGGVRIETQYF
v_call: TRBV2; d_call: -; clone_size: -; j_call: TRBJ2-1; cdr3_nt: TGTGCCAGCAGTGACGGGGGGCCTCACAATGAGCAGTTCTTC; cdr3_aa: CASSDGGPHNEQFF
v_call: TRBV30; d_call: -; clone_size: -; j_call: TRBJ1-6; cdr3_nt: TGTGCCTGGGGCAGTATCCCTTCACCCCTCCACTTT; cdr3_aa: CAWGSIPSPLHF
v_call: TRBV5-4; d_call: -; clone_size: few; j_call: TRBJ1-1; cdr3_nt: TGTGCCAGCAGCTTGGCCGGGAACACTGAAGCTTTCTTT; cdr3_aa: CASSLAGNTEAFF
v_call: TRBV4-1; d_call: TRBD1; clone_size: -; j_call: TRBJ1-5; cdr3_nt: TGCGCCAGCAGCCAAGGCGGACAGGGAAGCAATCAGCCCCAGCATTTT; cdr3_aa: CASSQGGQGSNQPQHF
v_call: TRBV2; d_call: TRBD1; clone_size: -; j_call: TRBJ2-5; cdr3_nt: TGTGCCAGCAGACTGACAGGGGGAGAGACCCAGTACTTC; cdr3_aa: CASRLTGGETQYF
v_call: TRBV5-4; d_call: -; clone_size: -; j_call: TRBJ2-3; cdr3_nt: TGTGCCAGCGGGGCCACGAGTGGAGATACGCAGTATTTT; cdr3_aa: CASGATSGDTQYF
v_call: TRBV27; d_call: -; clone_size: -; j_call: TRBJ2-7; cdr3_nt: TGTGCCAGCAGCTCCCTTACCACCTCCTACGAGCAGTACTTC; cdr3_aa: CASSSLTTSYEQYF
v_call: TRBV4-1; d_call: -; clone_size: -; j_call: TRBJ2-1; cdr3_nt: TGCGCCAGCAGCCAAGATAATACAGGGGCGGGAACAAAAAGTGAGCAGTTCTTC; cdr3_aa: CASSQDNTGAGTKSEQFF
v_call: TRBV27; d_call: -; clone_size: -; j_call: TRBJ1-6; cdr3_nt: TGTGCCAGCAGTTCAAGGGTGGGTTCACCCCTCCACTTT; cdr3_aa: CASSSRVGSPLHF
v_call: TRBV6-6; d_call: -; clone_size: -; j_call: TRBJ2-2; cdr3_nt: TGTGCCAGCAGTTACGATTTGAGGGGAACCGGGGAGCTGTTTTTT; cdr3_aa: CASSYDLRGTGELFF
v_call: TRBV6-1; d_call: -; clone_size: -; j_call: TRBJ1-5; cdr3_nt: TGTGCCAGCAGTGAAGCAAGGTGGGGGGAAGGCAATCAGCCCCAGCATTTT; cdr3_aa: CASSEARWGEGNQPQHF
v_call: TRBV10-3; d_call: -; clone_size: -; j_call: TRBJ1-3; cdr3_nt: TGTGCCATCAGCGGGGACATCTCTGGAAACACCATATATTTT; cdr3_aa: CAISGDISGNTIYF
v_call: TRBV7-2; d_call: -; clone_size: -; j_call: TRBJ2-3; cdr3_nt: TGTGCCAGCAGCTTAGTTAGAGATACGCAGTATTTT; cdr3_aa: CASSLVRDTQYF
v_call: TRBV30; d_call: -; clone_size: few; j_call: TRBJ1-1; cdr3_nt: TGTGCCTGGAGTGTATTCCCCTCTGGTTGGACTGAAGCTTTCTTT; cdr3_aa: CAWSVFPSGWTEAFF
v_call: TRBV9; d_call: -; clone_size: few; j_call: TRBJ1-1; cdr3_nt: TGTGCCAGCAGCTGGATAACTGAAGCTTTCTTT; cdr3_aa: CASSWITEAFF
v_call: TRBV5-1; d_call: -; clone_size: -; j_call: TRBJ1-1; cdr3_nt: TGCGCCAGCAGCTTGGGAGGGGCGCGAGTCACTGAAGCTTTCTTT; cdr3_aa: CASSLGGARVTEAFF
v_call: TRBV15; d_call: -; clone_size: -; j_call: TRBJ2-6; cdr3_nt: TGTGCCACCAGCGCGTGGATTCCAGGGGGGGCCAACGTCCTGACTTTC; cdr3_aa: CATSAWIPGGANVLTF
v_call: TRBV7-2; d_call: TRBD1; clone_size: -; j_call: TRBJ1-5; cdr3_nt: TGTGCCAACAGCTCCGGGACAGGGAGCAATCAGCCCCAGCATTTT; cdr3_aa: CANSSGTGSNQPQHF
v_call: TRBV9; d_call: TRBD2; clone_size: -; j_call: TRBJ2-5; cdr3_nt: TGTGCCAGCAGCGTTGGACTAGCGGGGGGGCCGGGTCAAGAGACCCAGTACTTC; cdr3_aa: CASSVGLAGGPGQETQYF